Listed below are T cell receptor beta chains from one sample, sequenced in a study of T cell clones after liver transplantation. The repertoire was sequenced with immunoSEQ multiplex PCR; TCRdb's copy has only in-frame clones and lacks some. The data hold 68,000 or so clones, with almost 95% observed a single time. Here the sequenced sample was CD4+ T cells from blood, taken roughly 26 months after liver transplant. These receptor sequences come from a human patient who received a liver transplant. The graft donor may have contributed some T cells. Both conserved end residues are part of each CDR3. The order of the fields is clone size, D gene, J gene, V gene, CDR3 DNA, CDR3 protein. D genes are given only for firm matches. The size of a clone is reported for some rows only, either as once, few or many, or as a class for expanded clones.

clone size: NA
D gene: NA
J gene: TRBJ1-5
V gene: TRBV11-2
CDR3 DNA: TGTGCCAGCAGCTTAGAGGCTAGCAATCAGCCCCAGCATTTT
CDR3 protein: CASSLEASNQPQHF

clone size: NA
D gene: NA
J gene: TRBJ1-1
V gene: TRBV7-8
CDR3 DNA: TGTGCCAGCAGCTTAGACACAGGGAGTTCCCTCGAAGCTTTCTTT
CDR3 protein: CASSLDTGSSLEAFF

clone size: NA
D gene: TRBD2
J gene: TRBJ2-1
V gene: TRBV4-2
CDR3 DNA: TGTGCCAGCAGCCAAAGACTAGCAGTCAATGAGCAGTTCTTC
CDR3 protein: CASSQRLAVNEQFF

clone size: NA
D gene: NA
J gene: TRBJ2-2
V gene: TRBV4-3
CDR3 DNA: TGCGCCAGCAGCCAAGATTTTAGGGGCAGGGATACCGGGGAGCTGTTTTTT
CDR3 protein: CASSQDFRGRDTGELFF

clone size: NA
D gene: NA
J gene: TRBJ1-2
V gene: TRBV6-1
CDR3 DNA: TGTGCCAGCAGTGCATCTGATACTAACTATGGCTACACCTTC
CDR3 protein: CASSASDTNYGYTF

clone size: NA
D gene: NA
J gene: TRBJ2-1
V gene: TRBV7-8
CDR3 DNA: TGTGCCAGCAGCTTAAGGGGTCGGGCGGGACCAAGCTCCTACAATGAGCAGTTCTTC
CDR3 protein: CASSLRGRAGPSSYNEQFF

clone size: NA
D gene: TRBD2
J gene: TRBJ2-7
V gene: TRBV11-3
CDR3 DNA: TGTGCCAGCGGCGCTCTAGCGGGAAACGAGCAGTACTTC
CDR3 protein: CASGALAGNEQYF

clone size: once
D gene: TRBD2
J gene: TRBJ2-7
V gene: TRBV11-1
CDR3 DNA: TGTGCCAGCAGCTTAGCGGACCCCCTAGCGGGAGTACGGGAGCAGTACTTC
CDR3 protein: CASSLADPLAGVREQYF

clone size: NA
D gene: TRBD2
J gene: TRBJ2-7
V gene: TRBV5-4
CDR3 DNA: TGTGCCAGCAGCGACGGACTAGGGACGAATGGAGAGCAGTACTTC
CDR3 protein: CASSDGLGTNGEQYF

clone size: NA
D gene: TRBD2
J gene: TRBJ2-5
V gene: TRBV5-1
CDR3 DNA: TGCGCCAGCAGCTATGGGACTAGCGGAGGGAGGGAAGAGACCCAGTACTTC
CDR3 protein: CASSYGTSGGREETQYF

clone size: NA
D gene: NA
J gene: TRBJ1-2
V gene: TRBV10-3
CDR3 DNA: TGTGCCATCAGTGAGTCCACAAGAACTAACTATGGCTACACCTTC
CDR3 protein: CAISESTRTNYGYTF

clone size: NA
D gene: TRBD1
J gene: TRBJ2-7
V gene: TRBV28
CDR3 DNA: TGTGCCAGCAGTGTACCCGGGACAGCCTACGAGCAGTACTTC
CDR3 protein: CASSVPGTAYEQYF